This T cell receptor beta chain stems from a study of control samples from healthy donors and cancer patients. From germline, CDR1 is LNHDA and CDR2 SQIVND (reference sequence). The CDR3 covers 16 residues. Germline trimming cut 5 bases from V and 3 bases from J; bases unmatched to any gene: 10. Some clones are missing from TCRdb's copy, which holds only in-frame ones; the method was immunoSEQ multiplex PCR. The data hold around 90,000 clones, with 85% observed a single time. The rearrangement joins TRBV19 to TRBJ1-5; 7 bases map to TRBD1. Sequenced material: blood. The sequence derives from a man aged 25-45 years in good health. CDR3 sequence: CASSLQPGQPNQPQHF. The CDR3, as DNA: TGTGCCAGTAGTCTACAACCGGGACAGCCCAATCAGCCCCAGCATTTT.